This T cell receptor beta chain was captured in a study of cytomegalovirus exposure and HLA in healthy donors. Sequenced by immunoSEQ multiplex PCR; TCRdb stores in-frame clones only, minus some. Of roughly 150,000 clones listed, roughly 91% are singletons. J was trimmed by 0 bases and V by 1 base; bases with no gene match: 2. The germline V gene has CDR1 SEHNR and CDR2 FQNEAQ (reference sequence). The length of the CDR3 is 15 residues. The sample taken for sequencing was PBMCs. The TCR originated in a woman aged 18-29 years in good health and CMV-seropositive. The chain joins TRBV7-9 to TRBJ1-1; 7 nucleotides line up with TRBD1. CDR3 in DNA: TGTGCCAGCAGCTTAGAGGGACAGATGAACACTGAAGCTTTCTTT. Translating gives CASSLEGQMNTEAFF.